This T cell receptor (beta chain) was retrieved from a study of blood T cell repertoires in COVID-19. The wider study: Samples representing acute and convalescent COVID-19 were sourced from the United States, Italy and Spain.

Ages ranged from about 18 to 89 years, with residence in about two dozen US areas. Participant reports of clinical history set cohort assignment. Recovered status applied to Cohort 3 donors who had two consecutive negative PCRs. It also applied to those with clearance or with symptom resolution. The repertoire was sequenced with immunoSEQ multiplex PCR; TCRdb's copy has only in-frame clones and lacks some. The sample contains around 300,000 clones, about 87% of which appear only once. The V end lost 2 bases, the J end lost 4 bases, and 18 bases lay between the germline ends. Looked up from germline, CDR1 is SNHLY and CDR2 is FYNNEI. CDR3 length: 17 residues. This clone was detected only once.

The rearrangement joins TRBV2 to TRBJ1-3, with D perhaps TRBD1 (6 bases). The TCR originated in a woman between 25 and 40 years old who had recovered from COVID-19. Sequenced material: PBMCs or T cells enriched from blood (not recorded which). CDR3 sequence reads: CASSERGPAGDGNTIYF. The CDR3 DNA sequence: TGTGCCAGCAGTGAAAGGGGTCCGGCAGGGGACGGAAACACCATATATTTT.